These T cell receptor beta chains were read from a single sample in a study of blood T cell repertoires in COVID-19. TCRdb's table, derived via immunoSEQ multiplex PCR, lists solely in-frame clones and lacks some. The data contain around 170,000 clones, roughly nine tenths of them seen just once; the ten biggest clones take up 1.9%. Input material: peripheral blood. All receptors derive from a man between 18 and 35 years old who had recovered from COVID-19. CDR3s include the opening cysteine and the closing phenylalanine or tryptophan. The order of the fields is CDR3 length, J gene, V gene, CDR3 protein.

len: 14
j_gene: TRBJ1-5
v_gene: TRBV18
CDR3aa: CASSQTGGIQPQHF

len: 14
j_gene: TRBJ2-1
v_gene: TRBV6-4
CDR3aa: CASSDNPLAVEQFF

len: 14
j_gene: TRBJ1-2
v_gene: TRBV24-1
CDR3aa: CANRQPCLAEGYTF

len: 15
j_gene: TRBJ2-7
v_gene: TRBV3-1/TRBV3-2
CDR3aa: CASSQGGGGFYEQYF

len: 14
j_gene: TRBJ1-2
v_gene: TRBV7-8
CDR3aa: CASSPLDGLYGYTF

len: 13
j_gene: TRBJ2-2
v_gene: TRBV4-3
CDR3aa: CASSQDLAGELFF

len: 13
j_gene: TRBJ2-5
v_gene: TRBV9
CDR3aa: CASSTGTGETQYF

len: 15
j_gene: TRBJ1-2
v_gene: TRBV28
CDR3aa: CASSLLILTGWGYTF

len: 15
j_gene: TRBJ1-1
v_gene: TRBV12-5
CDR3aa: CASGLRDRLNTEAFF

len: 13
j_gene: TRBJ1-1
v_gene: TRBV7-9
CDR3aa: CASSLGMNTEAFF

len: 15
j_gene: TRBJ2-2
v_gene: TRBV27
CDR3aa: CASSSRATGPGELFF

len: 14
j_gene: TRBJ1-6
v_gene: TRBV7-9
CDR3aa: CASSLGTENSPLHF

len: 16
j_gene: TRBJ1-5
v_gene: TRBV27
CDR3aa: CASKSFSTGENQPQHF

len: 18
j_gene: TRBJ2-1
v_gene: TRBV28
CDR3aa: CASSTSWGGGQGVDEQFF

len: 16
j_gene: TRBJ1-5
v_gene: TRBV3-1/TRBV3-2
CDR3aa: CASSLPRIYSNQPQHF

len: 16
j_gene: TRBJ2-1
v_gene: TRBV20-1
CDR3aa: CSASVSGSGYYNEQFF

len: 17
j_gene: TRBJ2-1
v_gene: TRBV11-2
CDR3aa: CASSLWASGSSYNEQFF

len: 14
j_gene: TRBJ2-7
v_gene: TRBV6-5
CDR3aa: CASSYGTGAYEQYF

len: 13
j_gene: TRBJ2-7
v_gene: TRBV2
CDR3aa: CASSEDPRDEQYF

len: 14
j_gene: TRBJ1-1
v_gene: TRBV5-6
CDR3aa: CASSFTRVDTEAFF

len: 15
j_gene: TRBJ2-1
v_gene: TRBV9
CDR3aa: CASSPGQGTDNEQFF

len: 19
j_gene: TRBJ2-1
v_gene: TRBV9
CDR3aa: CASSVGGTSGSRSYNEQFF

len: 13
j_gene: TRBJ1-1
v_gene: TRBV7-3
CDR3aa: CASRRDRNTEAFF

len: 12
j_gene: TRBJ2-7
v_gene: TRBV5-6
CDR3aa: CASSFTKHEQYF

len: 12
j_gene: TRBJ1-5
v_gene: TRBV11-3
CDR3aa: CASSSCNQPQHF

len: 15
j_gene: TRBJ1-5
v_gene: TRBV27
CDR3aa: CASGYRSTSNQPQHF

len: 16
j_gene: TRBJ2-1
v_gene: TRBV14
CDR3aa: CASSLQGLSSYNEQFF

len: 12
j_gene: TRBJ2-2
v_gene: TRBV12-3/TRBV12-4
CDR3aa: CASRTVPGELFF

len: 14
j_gene: TRBJ1-1
v_gene: TRBV3-1/TRBV3-2
CDR3aa: CASRGQGEGTEAFF

len: 13
j_gene: TRBJ1-2
v_gene: TRBV19
CDR3aa: CASRQLLNYGYTF

len: 15
j_gene: TRBJ2-1
v_gene: TRBV9
CDR3aa: CASSYWGVGSDEQFF

len: 17
j_gene: TRBJ2-7
v_gene: TRBV28
CDR3aa: CASSSPRASGPDYEQYF

len: 14
j_gene: TRBJ2-3
v_gene: TRBV19
CDR3aa: CASSNDRSTDTQYF